This is a list of T cell receptor beta chains from one sample in a study of T cell repertoires in cytomegalovirus infection. One entry per CDR3 protein results from TCRdb running MiXCR on the reads. Of about 150,000 distinct CDR3 sequences listed, 20% to 25% were seen once; the top ten hold about a tenth. Input material: PBMCs. These receptors were taken from a human donor in good health (CMV status not recorded). Some clones in this sample may be carry-over from other donors' samples. The CDR3 runs from the conserved cysteine through the conserved F or W. The D gene is left open where the match is weak. Rows may omit the clone size; those that give it use once, few, many or a size class.

CDR3 length: 15; V gene: TRBV27; J gene: TRBJ2-1; clone size: many; D gene: TRBD1; CDR3 DNA: TGTGCCAGCAGTTTAAGCGGACAGGGGTACAATGAGCAGTTCTTC; CDR3 protein: CASSLSGQGYNEQFF
CDR3 length: 14; V gene: TRBV7-2; J gene: TRBJ2-3; clone size: many; D gene: -; CDR3 DNA: TGTGCCAGCAGCTTAGAAGTAGGTTGGGATACGCAGTATTTT; CDR3 protein: CASSLEVGWDTQYF
CDR3 length: 15; V gene: TRBV7-2; J gene: TRBJ2-5; clone size: many; D gene: -; CDR3 DNA: TGTGCCAGCAGCTTAGCGCGCGGTCGCCAAGAGACCCAGTACTTC; CDR3 protein: CASSLARGRQETQYF
CDR3 length: 15; V gene: TRBV9; J gene: TRBJ2-3; clone size: few; D gene: -; CDR3 DNA: TGTGCCAGCAGCGTAGGGGGGCGGGCCTCAGATACGCAGTATTTT; CDR3 protein: CASSVGGRASDTQYF
CDR3 length: 14; V gene: TRBV12-3/TRBV12-4; J gene: TRBJ2-1; clone size: -; D gene: -; CDR3 DNA: TGTGCCAGCAGTCCCCCGAGTAGCGGCAATGAGCAGTTCTTC; CDR3 protein: CASSPPSSGNEQFF
CDR3 length: 17; V gene: TRBV12-3/TRBV12-4; J gene: TRBJ2-7; clone size: -; D gene: -; CDR3 DNA: TGTGCCAGCAGTTTGGGGCAGGGGTTGGGGGTCTCCTACGAGCAGTACTTC; CDR3 protein: CASSLGQGLGVSYEQYF
CDR3 length: 15; V gene: TRBV6-6; J gene: TRBJ2-1; clone size: -; D gene: -; CDR3 DNA: TGTGCCAGCAGTGAGACCCGGACAAGCTACAATGAGCAGTTCTTC; CDR3 protein: CASSETRTSYNEQFF
CDR3 length: 16; V gene: TRBV6-1; J gene: TRBJ2-4; clone size: few; D gene: TRBD2; CDR3 DNA: TGTGCCAGCAGTAACCCTACTAGCGGGGGGGGATACATTCAGTACTTC; CDR3 protein: CASSNPTSGGGYIQYF
CDR3 length: 15; V gene: TRBV11-2; J gene: TRBJ2-7; clone size: many; D gene: -; CDR3 DNA: TGTGCCAGCAGCTTCGGCCAGGGGAGCTCCTACGAGCAGTACTTC; CDR3 protein: CASSFGQGSSYEQYF
CDR3 length: 14; V gene: TRBV12-3/TRBV12-4; J gene: TRBJ2-3; clone size: many; D gene: -; CDR3 DNA: TGTGCCAGCAGTTTAGCAAGCCCCACAGATACGCAGTATTTT; CDR3 protein: CASSLASPTDTQYF
CDR3 length: 13; V gene: TRBV27; J gene: TRBJ2-3; clone size: many; D gene: TRBD1; CDR3 DNA: TGTGCCAGCAGTTGGGACAGCTCAGATACGCAGTATTTT; CDR3 protein: CASSWDSSDTQYF
CDR3 length: 14; V gene: TRBV28; J gene: TRBJ2-1; clone size: -; D gene: -; CDR3 DNA: TGTGCCAGCAGGACCAGGGCCTTAGACAATGAGCAGTTCTTC; CDR3 protein: CASRTRALDNEQFF
CDR3 length: 12; V gene: TRBV20-1; J gene: TRBJ2-5; clone size: -; D gene: -; CDR3 DNA: TGCAGTGCTAGATTCGGCCAAGAGACCCAGTACTTC; CDR3 protein: CSARFGQETQYF
CDR3 length: 14; V gene: TRBV6-2/TRBV6-3; J gene: TRBJ2-7; clone size: -; D gene: TRBD1; CDR3 DNA: TGTGCCAGCAGTTACGGGACAGGCGGCTACGAGCAGTACTTC; CDR3 protein: CASSYGTGGYEQYF
CDR3 length: 16; V gene: TRBV7-3; J gene: TRBJ2-2; clone size: -; D gene: -; CDR3 DNA: TGTGCCAGCAGTCCAGGGAGCCAACAGGGAGCCGGGGAGCTGTTTTTT; CDR3 protein: CASSPGSQQGAGELFF
CDR3 length: 15; V gene: TRBV12-3/TRBV12-4; J gene: TRBJ1-5; clone size: many; D gene: -; CDR3 DNA: TGTGCCAGCAGTCCTCGTGGGCCTAACAATCAGCCCCAGCATTTT; CDR3 protein: CASSPRGPNNQPQHF
CDR3 length: 11; V gene: TRBV10-3; J gene: TRBJ2-5; clone size: -; D gene: -; CDR3 DNA: TGTGCCCCTCGAGGAGGAGAGACCCAGTACTTC; CDR3 protein: CAPRGGETQYF
CDR3 length: 14; V gene: TRBV7-2; J gene: TRBJ1-1; clone size: many; D gene: -; CDR3 DNA: TGTGCCAGCAGCCTAACCCCTTTAAACACTGAAGCTTTCTTT; CDR3 protein: CASSLTPLNTEAFF
CDR3 length: 17; V gene: TRBV7-2; J gene: TRBJ2-3; clone size: few; D gene: TRBD2; CDR3 DNA: TGTGCCAGCAGCTTAGCCCGACTAGCGGGAGTTAGAGATACGCAGTATTTT; CDR3 protein: CASSLARLAGVRDTQYF
CDR3 length: 15; V gene: TRBV7-2; J gene: TRBJ1-1; clone size: -; D gene: -; CDR3 DNA: TGTGCCAGCAGCTTAGCGGGGGGGCAGGGCACTGAAGCTTTCTTT; CDR3 protein: CASSLAGGQGTEAFF
CDR3 length: 13; V gene: TRBV7-2; J gene: TRBJ1-2; clone size: -; D gene: -; CDR3 DNA: TGTGCCAGCGTAGGGCCAGGGTCTTATGGCTACACCTTC; CDR3 protein: CASVGPGSYGYTF
CDR3 length: 15; V gene: TRBV12-3/TRBV12-4; J gene: TRBJ2-1; clone size: -; D gene: -; CDR3 DNA: TGTGCCAGCAGTGCCGCCGGGACTGGGGCGTATGAGCAGTTCTTC; CDR3 protein: CASSAAGTGAYEQFF
CDR3 length: 15; V gene: TRBV5-6; J gene: TRBJ1-4; clone size: few; D gene: TRBD1; CDR3 DNA: TGTGCCAGCAGCTTGACGACAGGGGTTAATGAAAAACTGTTTTTT; CDR3 protein: CASSLTTGVNEKLFF
CDR3 length: 16; V gene: TRBV19; J gene: TRBJ2-3; clone size: -; D gene: TRBD1; CDR3 DNA: TGTGCCAGTAGTCCTTTGACAGGGGGAGCCTCAGATACGCAGTATTTT; CDR3 protein: CASSPLTGGASDTQYF
CDR3 length: 15; V gene: TRBV7-2; J gene: TRBJ1-3; clone size: many; D gene: -; CDR3 DNA: TGTGCCAGCAGCTCACCGGCCGGAGGCGGAAACACCATATATTTT; CDR3 protein: CASSSPAGGGNTIYF
CDR3 length: 18; V gene: TRBV19; J gene: TRBJ2-1; clone size: few; D gene: TRBD2; CDR3 DNA: TGTGCCAGTAGTATAGGCGCTAGCGGGAGTGGCTCCTACAATGAGCAGTTCTTC; CDR3 protein: CASSIGASGSGSYNEQFF
CDR3 length: 15; V gene: TRBV2; J gene: TRBJ1-2; clone size: -; D gene: TRBD1; CDR3 DNA: TGTGCCAGAGAGGAGGGACAGGGGAACAACTATGGCTACACCTTC; CDR3 protein: CAREEGQGNNYGYTF
CDR3 length: 16; V gene: TRBV7-8; J gene: TRBJ1-3; clone size: many; D gene: -; CDR3 DNA: TGTGCCAGCAGCCCGAGCGGGCACAGCTCTGGAAACACCATATATTTT; CDR3 protein: CASSPSGHSSGNTIYF
CDR3 length: 13; V gene: TRBV20-1; J gene: TRBJ2-1; clone size: once; D gene: -; CDR3 DNA: TGCAGTGCTAGAGATATGCAGCCTGGTGAGCAGTTCTTC; CDR3 protein: CSARDMQPGEQFF
CDR3 length: 16; V gene: TRBV7-2; J gene: TRBJ2-7; clone size: many; D gene: -; CDR3 DNA: TGTGCCAGCAGCTTAAGTCCCGCGATGCGCACGAACGAGCAGTACTTC; CDR3 protein: CASSLSPAMRTNEQYF
CDR3 length: 19; V gene: TRBV18; J gene: TRBJ2-1; clone size: -; D gene: TRBD2; CDR3 DNA: TGTGCCAGCTCACTAAACCTTCCCTCCGGGACTAGAGAGGGGAATGAGCAGTTCTTC; CDR3 protein: CASSLNLPSGTREGNEQFF
CDR3 length: 14; V gene: TRBV25-1; J gene: TRBJ1-6; clone size: -; D gene: -; CDR3 DNA: TGTGCCAGCAGTGACGACCCATCTAATTCACCCCTCCACTTT; CDR3 protein: CASSDDPSNSPLHF
CDR3 length: 13; V gene: TRBV20-1; J gene: TRBJ2-7; clone size: -; D gene: TRBD2; CDR3 DNA: TGCAGTGCTAAGGGACTAGCGGACTACGAGCAGTACTTC; CDR3 protein: CSAKGLADYEQYF
CDR3 length: 15; V gene: TRBV11-3; J gene: TRBJ2-3; clone size: -; D gene: TRBD1; CDR3 DNA: TGTGCCAGCAGCTTAGCAGGCCAGGGGGCAGATACGCAGTATTTT; CDR3 protein: CASSLAGQGADTQYF
CDR3 length: 19; V gene: TRBV28; J gene: TRBJ2-1; clone size: few; D gene: TRBD2; CDR3 DNA: TGTGCCAGCAGTTTTTCGGGACTAGCGGGGGGAAGCTCCTACAATGAGCAGTTCTTC; CDR3 protein: CASSFSGLAGGSSYNEQFF
CDR3 length: 17; V gene: TRBV29-1; J gene: TRBJ1-4; clone size: few; D gene: -; CDR3 DNA: TGCAGCGTTGAATGGGGCGGGAAAGGAGCAACTAATGAAAAACTGTTTTTT; CDR3 protein: CSVEWGGKGATNEKLFF
CDR3 length: 17; V gene: TRBV5-1; J gene: TRBJ2-1; clone size: few; D gene: -; CDR3 DNA: TGCGCCAGCAGCTTGGTGACGGGACGCCAATCCTACAATGAGCAGTTCTTC; CDR3 protein: CASSLVTGRQSYNEQFF
CDR3 length: 15; V gene: TRBV18; J gene: TRBJ2-1; clone size: -; D gene: -; CDR3 DNA: TGTGCCAGCCGACCCGCGGAGGGAGTTGGGAATGAGCAGTTCTTC; CDR3 protein: CASRPAEGVGNEQFF
CDR3 length: 15; V gene: TRBV7-9; J gene: TRBJ1-1; clone size: many; D gene: -; CDR3 DNA: TGTGCCAGCAGCCCGAAGCTCAGGGAGGGATCTGAAGCTTTCTTT; CDR3 protein: CASSPKLREGSEAFF
CDR3 length: 15; V gene: TRBV7-2; J gene: TRBJ1-5; clone size: many; D gene: -; CDR3 DNA: TGTGCCAGCAGCGCTACAGGGATGAGCAATCAGCCCCAGCATTTT; CDR3 protein: CASSATGMSNQPQHF
CDR3 length: 13; V gene: TRBV6-5; J gene: TRBJ2-7; clone size: -; D gene: TRBD1; CDR3 DNA: TGTGCCAGCAGCCGGACAGGGCTCTACGAGCAGTACTTC; CDR3 protein: CASSRTGLYEQYF
CDR3 length: 11; V gene: TRBV6-1; J gene: TRBJ1-1; clone size: few; D gene: -; CDR3 DNA: TGTGCCAGCATCGTCGGCACTGAAGCTTTCTTT; CDR3 protein: CASIVGTEAFF
CDR3 length: 14; V gene: TRBV7-9; J gene: TRBJ2-7; clone size: many; D gene: TRBD1; CDR3 DNA: TGTGCCAGCAGCTTAGCAGGGACAGTCTACGAGCAGTACTTC; CDR3 protein: CASSLAGTVYEQYF
CDR3 length: 14; V gene: TRBV28; J gene: TRBJ2-7; clone size: few; D gene: TRBD1; CDR3 DNA: TGTGCCAGCAGTTTAGTTGGACAGGAGTACGAGCAGTACTTC; CDR3 protein: CASSLVGQEYEQYF
CDR3 length: 14; V gene: TRBV25-1; J gene: TRBJ2-3; clone size: -; D gene: -; CDR3 DNA: TGTGCCAGCAGTGAATATCTTGCAGAAGGTACGCAGTATTTT; CDR3 protein: CASSEYLAEGTQYF
CDR3 length: 15; V gene: TRBV6-2/TRBV6-3; J gene: TRBJ1-5; clone size: -; D gene: TRBD1; CDR3 DNA: TGTGCCAGCAGTGCCCGGGACAGGCGAAATCAGCCCCAGCATTTT; CDR3 protein: CASSARDRRNQPQHF
CDR3 length: 19; V gene: TRBV11-2; J gene: TRBJ2-1; clone size: few; D gene: -; CDR3 DNA: TGTGCCAGCAGCCCGCTACAATCAGCAGGGCATTCTACAGGCAATGAGCAGTTCTTC; CDR3 protein: CASSPLQSAGHSTGNEQFF
CDR3 length: 16; V gene: TRBV7-9; J gene: TRBJ2-3; clone size: -; D gene: TRBD2; CDR3 DNA: TGTGCCAGCAGTCAAGGACTAGCGGCCGCCACAGATACGCAGTATTTT; CDR3 protein: CASSQGLAAATDTQYF
CDR3 length: 15; V gene: TRBV28; J gene: TRBJ2-7; clone size: few; D gene: -; CDR3 DNA: TGTGCCAGCAGTTTTGGCGGGGACTTCTCCTACGAGCAGTACTTC; CDR3 protein: CASSFGGDFSYEQYF
CDR3 length: 15; V gene: TRBV5-6; J gene: TRBJ1-4; clone size: few; D gene: TRBD1; CDR3 DNA: TGTGCCAGCAGCCCCTCAGGGGGCGGAAGTGAAAAACTGTTTTTT; CDR3 protein: CASSPSGGGSEKLFF
CDR3 length: 13; V gene: TRBV29-1; J gene: TRBJ2-7; clone size: -; D gene: -; CDR3 DNA: TGCAGCGTTTCGAACCTCCTCGCCTACGAGCAGTACTTC; CDR3 protein: CSVSNLLAYEQYF
CDR3 length: 14; V gene: TRBV7-8; J gene: TRBJ2-5; clone size: many; D gene: TRBD1; CDR3 DNA: TGTGCCAGCAGCTTGCAGACAGGGCGAGAGACCCAGTACTTC; CDR3 protein: CASSLQTGRETQYF
CDR3 length: 15; V gene: TRBV7-2; J gene: TRBJ2-3; clone size: many; D gene: TRBD1; CDR3 DNA: TGTGCCAGCAGCTTGCAGGGGGCGGAGACAGATACGCAGTATTTT; CDR3 protein: CASSLQGAETDTQYF
CDR3 length: 14; V gene: TRBV7-2; J gene: TRBJ2-5; clone size: many; D gene: -; CDR3 DNA: TGTGCCAGCAGCTTACGGGAGTTCCAAGAGACCCAGTACTTC; CDR3 protein: CASSLREFQETQYF
CDR3 length: 12; V gene: TRBV29-1; J gene: TRBJ2-5; clone size: few; D gene: -; CDR3 DNA: TGCAGCGTTGAATTTTGGGGGGAGACCCAGTACTTC; CDR3 protein: CSVEFWGETQYF
CDR3 length: 14; V gene: TRBV5-6; J gene: TRBJ1-2; clone size: -; D gene: -; CDR3 DNA: TGTGCCAGCAGCCTCCGGCCCGAAGGCTATGGCTACACCTTC; CDR3 protein: CASSLRPEGYGYTF
CDR3 length: 14; V gene: TRBV5-4; J gene: TRBJ1-1; clone size: -; D gene: TRBD1; CDR3 DNA: TGTGCCAGCAGCTTGAGCGACAGGGGATATGAAGCTTTCTTT; CDR3 protein: CASSLSDRGYEAFF
CDR3 length: 15; V gene: TRBV7-2; J gene: TRBJ2-1; clone size: many; D gene: -; CDR3 DNA: TGTGCCAGCAGCTTAAGTCAGGGAGGACTCAATGAGCAGTTCTTC; CDR3 protein: CASSLSQGGLNEQFF
CDR3 length: 17; V gene: TRBV7-2; J gene: TRBJ2-1; clone size: many; D gene: TRBD2; CDR3 DNA: TGTGCCAGCAGCTGGGGACTAGCGGGAGTATCCTACAATGAGCAGTTCTTC; CDR3 protein: CASSWGLAGVSYNEQFF
CDR3 length: 16; V gene: TRBV7-8; J gene: TRBJ1-3; clone size: few; D gene: -; CDR3 DNA: TGTGCCAGCAGCTTATTCGAGTCCCCCTCTGGAAACACCATATATTTT; CDR3 protein: CASSLFESPSGNTIYF